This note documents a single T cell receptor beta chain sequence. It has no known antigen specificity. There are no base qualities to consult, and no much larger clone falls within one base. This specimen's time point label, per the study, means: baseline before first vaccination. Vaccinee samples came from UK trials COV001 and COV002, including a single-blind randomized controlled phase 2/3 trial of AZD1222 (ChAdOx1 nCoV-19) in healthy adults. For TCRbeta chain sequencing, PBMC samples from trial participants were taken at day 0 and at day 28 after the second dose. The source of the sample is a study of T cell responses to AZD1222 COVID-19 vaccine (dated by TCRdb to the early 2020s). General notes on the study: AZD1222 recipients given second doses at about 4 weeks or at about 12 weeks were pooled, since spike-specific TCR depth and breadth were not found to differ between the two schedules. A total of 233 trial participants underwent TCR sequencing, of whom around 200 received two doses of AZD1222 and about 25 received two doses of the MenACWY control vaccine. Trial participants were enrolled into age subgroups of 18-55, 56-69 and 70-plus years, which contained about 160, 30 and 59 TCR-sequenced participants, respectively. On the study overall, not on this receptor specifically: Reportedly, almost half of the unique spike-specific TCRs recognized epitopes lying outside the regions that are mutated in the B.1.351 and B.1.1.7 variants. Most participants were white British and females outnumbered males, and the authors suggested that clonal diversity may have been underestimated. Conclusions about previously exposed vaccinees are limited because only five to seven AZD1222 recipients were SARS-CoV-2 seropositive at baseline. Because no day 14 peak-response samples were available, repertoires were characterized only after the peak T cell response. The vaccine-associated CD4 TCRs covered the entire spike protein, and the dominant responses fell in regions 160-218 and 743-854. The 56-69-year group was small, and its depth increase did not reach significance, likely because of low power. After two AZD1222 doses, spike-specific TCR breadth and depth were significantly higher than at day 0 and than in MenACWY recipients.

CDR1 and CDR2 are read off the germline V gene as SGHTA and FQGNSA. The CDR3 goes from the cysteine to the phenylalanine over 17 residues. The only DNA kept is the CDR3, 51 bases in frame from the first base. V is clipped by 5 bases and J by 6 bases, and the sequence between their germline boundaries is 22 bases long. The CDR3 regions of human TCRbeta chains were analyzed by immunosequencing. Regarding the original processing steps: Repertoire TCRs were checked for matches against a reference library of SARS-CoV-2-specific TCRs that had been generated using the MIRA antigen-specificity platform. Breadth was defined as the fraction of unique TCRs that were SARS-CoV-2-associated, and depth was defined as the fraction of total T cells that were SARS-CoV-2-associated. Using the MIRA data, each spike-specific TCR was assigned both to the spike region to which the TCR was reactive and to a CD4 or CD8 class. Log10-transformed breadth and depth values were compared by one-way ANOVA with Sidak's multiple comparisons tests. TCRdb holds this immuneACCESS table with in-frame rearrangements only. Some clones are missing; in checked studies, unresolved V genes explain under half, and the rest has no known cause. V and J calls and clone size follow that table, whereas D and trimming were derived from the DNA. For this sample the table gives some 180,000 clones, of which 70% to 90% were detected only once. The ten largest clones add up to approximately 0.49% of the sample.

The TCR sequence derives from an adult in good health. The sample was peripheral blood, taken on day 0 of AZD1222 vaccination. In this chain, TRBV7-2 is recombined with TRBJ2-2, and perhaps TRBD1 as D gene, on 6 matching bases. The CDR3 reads CASSPRLVRGRAGELFF. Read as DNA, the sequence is TGTGCCAGCAGCCCCAGGCTCGTCAGGGGAAGGGCCGGGGAGCTGTTTTTT.